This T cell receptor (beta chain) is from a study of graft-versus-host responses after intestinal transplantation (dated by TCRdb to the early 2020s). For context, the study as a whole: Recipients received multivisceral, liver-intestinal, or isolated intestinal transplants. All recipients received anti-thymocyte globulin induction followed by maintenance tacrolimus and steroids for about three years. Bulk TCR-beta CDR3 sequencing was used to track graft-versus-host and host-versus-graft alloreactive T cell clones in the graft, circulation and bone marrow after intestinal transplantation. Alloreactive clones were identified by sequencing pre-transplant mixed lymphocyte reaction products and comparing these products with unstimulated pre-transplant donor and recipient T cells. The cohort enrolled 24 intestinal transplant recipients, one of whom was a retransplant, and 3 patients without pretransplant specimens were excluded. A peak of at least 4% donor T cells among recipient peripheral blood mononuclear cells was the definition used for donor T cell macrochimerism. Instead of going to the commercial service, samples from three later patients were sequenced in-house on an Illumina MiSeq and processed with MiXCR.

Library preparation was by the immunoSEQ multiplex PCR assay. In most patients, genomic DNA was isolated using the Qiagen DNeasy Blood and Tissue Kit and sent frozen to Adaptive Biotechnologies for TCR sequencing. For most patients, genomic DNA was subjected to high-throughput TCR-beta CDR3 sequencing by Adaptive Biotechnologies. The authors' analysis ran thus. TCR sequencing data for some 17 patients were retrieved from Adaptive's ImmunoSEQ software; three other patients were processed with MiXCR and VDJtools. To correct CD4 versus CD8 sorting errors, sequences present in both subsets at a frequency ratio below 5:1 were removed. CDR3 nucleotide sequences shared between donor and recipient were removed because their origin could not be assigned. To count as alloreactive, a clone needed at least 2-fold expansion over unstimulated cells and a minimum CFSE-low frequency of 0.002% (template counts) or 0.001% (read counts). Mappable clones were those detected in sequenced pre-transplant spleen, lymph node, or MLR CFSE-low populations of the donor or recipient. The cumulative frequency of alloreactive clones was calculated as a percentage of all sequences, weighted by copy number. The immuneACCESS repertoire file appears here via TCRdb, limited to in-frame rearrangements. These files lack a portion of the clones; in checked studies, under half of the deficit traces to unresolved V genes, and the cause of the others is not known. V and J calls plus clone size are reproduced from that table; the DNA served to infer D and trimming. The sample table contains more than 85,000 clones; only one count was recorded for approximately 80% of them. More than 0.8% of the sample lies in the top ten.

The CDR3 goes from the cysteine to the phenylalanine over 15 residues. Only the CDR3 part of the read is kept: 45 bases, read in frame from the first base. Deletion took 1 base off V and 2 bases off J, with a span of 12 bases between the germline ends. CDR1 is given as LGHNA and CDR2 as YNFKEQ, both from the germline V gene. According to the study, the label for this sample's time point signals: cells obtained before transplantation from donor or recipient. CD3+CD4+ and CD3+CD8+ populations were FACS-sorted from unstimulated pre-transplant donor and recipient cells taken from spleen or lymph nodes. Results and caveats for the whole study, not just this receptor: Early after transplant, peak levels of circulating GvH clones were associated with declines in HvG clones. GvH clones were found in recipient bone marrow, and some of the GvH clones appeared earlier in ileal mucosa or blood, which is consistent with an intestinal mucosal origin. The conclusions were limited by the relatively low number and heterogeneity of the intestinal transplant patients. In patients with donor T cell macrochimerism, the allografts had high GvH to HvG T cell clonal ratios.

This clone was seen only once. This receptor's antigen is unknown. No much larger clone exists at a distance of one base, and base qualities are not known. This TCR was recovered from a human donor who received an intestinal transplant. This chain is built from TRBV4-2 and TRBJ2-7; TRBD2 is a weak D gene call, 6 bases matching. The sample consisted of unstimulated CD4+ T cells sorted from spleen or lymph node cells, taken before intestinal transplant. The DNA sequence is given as TGTGCCAGCAGCCAAGCCCAGGGAGGCACCTACGAGCAGTACTTC. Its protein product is CASSQAQGGTYEQYF.